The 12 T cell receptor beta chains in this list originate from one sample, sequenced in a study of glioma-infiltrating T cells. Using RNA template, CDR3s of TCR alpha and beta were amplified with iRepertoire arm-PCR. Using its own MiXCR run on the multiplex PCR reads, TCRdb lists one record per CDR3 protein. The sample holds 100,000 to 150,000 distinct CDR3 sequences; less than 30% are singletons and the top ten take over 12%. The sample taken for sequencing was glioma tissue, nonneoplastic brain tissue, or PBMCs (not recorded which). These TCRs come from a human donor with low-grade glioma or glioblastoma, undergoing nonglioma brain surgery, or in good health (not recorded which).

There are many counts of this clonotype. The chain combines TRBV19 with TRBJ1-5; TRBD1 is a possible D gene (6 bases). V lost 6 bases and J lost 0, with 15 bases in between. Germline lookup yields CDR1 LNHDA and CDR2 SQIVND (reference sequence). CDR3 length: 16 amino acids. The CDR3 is CASRPGHPNSNQPQHF. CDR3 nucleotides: TGTGCCAGTAGGCCGGGACACCCAAATAGCAATCAGCCCCAGCATTTT.

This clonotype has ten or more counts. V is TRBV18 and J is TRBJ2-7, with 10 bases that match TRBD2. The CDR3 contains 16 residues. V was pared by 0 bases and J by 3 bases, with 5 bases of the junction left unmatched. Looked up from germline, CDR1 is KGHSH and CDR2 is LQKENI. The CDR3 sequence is CASSPPLAGAGYEQYF. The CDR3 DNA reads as TGTGCCAGCTCACCACCTCTAGCGGGAGCGGGCTACGAGCAGTACTTC.

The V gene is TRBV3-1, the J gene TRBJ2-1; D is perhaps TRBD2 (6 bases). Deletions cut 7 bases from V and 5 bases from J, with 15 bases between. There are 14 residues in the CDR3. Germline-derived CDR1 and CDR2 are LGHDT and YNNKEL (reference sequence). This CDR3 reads CASTFSSDNNEQFF. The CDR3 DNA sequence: TGTGCCAGCACCTTTTCTAGCGACAACAATGAGCAGTTCTTC.

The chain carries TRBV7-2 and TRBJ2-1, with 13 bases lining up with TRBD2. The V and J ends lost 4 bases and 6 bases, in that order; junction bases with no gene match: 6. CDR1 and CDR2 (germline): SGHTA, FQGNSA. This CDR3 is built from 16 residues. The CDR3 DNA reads TGTGCCAGCAGCTCACTAGCGGGAGGGCCCCCCAATGAGCAGTTCTTC. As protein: CASSSLAGGPPNEQFF. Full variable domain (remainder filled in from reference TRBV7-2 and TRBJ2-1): GAGVSQSPSNKVTEKGKDVELRCDPISGHTALYWYRQSLGQGLEFLIYFQGNSAPDKSGLPSDRFSAERTGGSVSTLTIQRTQQEDSAVYLCASSSLAGGPPNEQFFGPGTRLTVL.

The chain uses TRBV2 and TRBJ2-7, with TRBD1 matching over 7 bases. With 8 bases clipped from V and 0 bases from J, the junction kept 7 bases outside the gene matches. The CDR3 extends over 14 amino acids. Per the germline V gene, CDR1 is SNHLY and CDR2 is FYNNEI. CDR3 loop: CASFRDSYSYEQYF. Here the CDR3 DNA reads TGTGCCAGCTTCCGGGACAGCTACTCCTACGAGCAGTACTTC.

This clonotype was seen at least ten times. CDR3 nucleotide sequence: TGTGCCAGCAGCCAGGGACAGGCTAAAGAGACCCAGTACTTC. It yields the protein CASSQGQAKETQYF. V and J are TRBV7-2 and TRBJ2-5; 8 positions agree with TRBD1. Germline trimming cut 5 bases from V and 3 bases from J; bases unmatched to any gene: 5. Germline V gene data show CDR1 as SGHTA and CDR2 as FQGNSA. This CDR3 spans 14 amino acids. The full variable domain, completed using reference TRBV7-2 and TRBJ2-5, is GAGVSQSPSNKVTEKGKDVELRCDPISGHTALYWYRQSLGQGLEFLIYFQGNSAPDKSGLPSDRFSAERTGGSVSTLTIQRTQQEDSAVYLCASSQGQAKETQYFGPGTRLLVL.

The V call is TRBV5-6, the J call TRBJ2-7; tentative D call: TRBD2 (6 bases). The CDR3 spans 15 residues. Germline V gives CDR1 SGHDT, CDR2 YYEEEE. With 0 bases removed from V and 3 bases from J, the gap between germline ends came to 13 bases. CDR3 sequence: CASSLEVGGGYEQYF. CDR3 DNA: TGTGCCAGCAGCTTGGAAGTTGGGGGAGGCTACGAGCAGTACTTC.

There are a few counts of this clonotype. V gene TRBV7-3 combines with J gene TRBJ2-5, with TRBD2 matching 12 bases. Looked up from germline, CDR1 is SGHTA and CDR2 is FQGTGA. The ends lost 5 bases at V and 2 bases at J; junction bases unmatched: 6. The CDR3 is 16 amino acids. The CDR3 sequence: CASSNSGTSGQETQYF. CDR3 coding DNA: TGTGCCAGCAGCAATTCTGGGACTAGCGGGCAAGAGACCCAGTACTTC.

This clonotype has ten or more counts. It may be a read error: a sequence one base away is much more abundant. The CDR3 sequence is CASSLENEQFF. Here the CDR3 DNA reads TGTGCCAGCAGCCTAGAGAATGAGCAGTTCTTC. The V and J genes are TRBV27 and TRBJ2-1; D remains unclear. From germline, CDR1 is MNHEY and CDR2 SMNVEV (reference sequence). The CDR3 is 11 residues long. V gave up 6 bases and J gave up 7 bases, with 7 bases separating them.

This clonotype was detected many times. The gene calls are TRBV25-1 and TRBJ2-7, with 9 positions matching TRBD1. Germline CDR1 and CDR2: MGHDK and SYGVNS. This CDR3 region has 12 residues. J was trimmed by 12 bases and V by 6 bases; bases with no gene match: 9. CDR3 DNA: TGTGCCAGCAGCCCAGAAGACAGGGGGTTGTACTTC. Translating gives CASSPEDRGLYF.

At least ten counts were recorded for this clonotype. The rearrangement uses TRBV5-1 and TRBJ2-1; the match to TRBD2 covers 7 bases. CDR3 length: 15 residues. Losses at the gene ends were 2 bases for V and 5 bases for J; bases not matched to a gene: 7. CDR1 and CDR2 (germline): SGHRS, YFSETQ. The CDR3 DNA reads TGCGCCAGCAGCTTACTGGGACTAACAAACAATGAGCAGTTCTTC. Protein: CASSLLGLTNNEQFF.

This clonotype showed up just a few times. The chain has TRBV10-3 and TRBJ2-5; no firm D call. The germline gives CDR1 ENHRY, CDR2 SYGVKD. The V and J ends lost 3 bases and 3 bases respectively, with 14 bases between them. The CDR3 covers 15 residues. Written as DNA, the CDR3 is TGTGCCATCAGTGATACCGAGGCAGCAGAAGAGACCCAGTACTTC. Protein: CAISDTEAAEETQYF.